The rows below give T cell receptor beta chains drawn from one sample of a study of blood T cell repertoires in COVID-19. Method: immunoSEQ multiplex PCR; TCRdb's copy keeps in-frame clones and lacks some. Here the sample spans about 380,000 clones, approximately 90% being singletons. The sample comprised PBMCs or T cells enriched from blood (not recorded which). These receptors all come from a woman between 18 and 29 years old who had recovered from COVID-19. Both conserved end residues are part of each CDR3. D genes are given only for firm matches. Clone size is stated in some rows and not others, as once, few, many or a class when expanded.

v_gene: TRBV11-2; j_gene: TRBJ1-1; len: 15; d_gene: TRBD1; abundance: NA; CDR3nt: TGTGCCAGCAGTTCCCGTAGGACAGGGAACACTGAAGCTTTCTTT; CDR3aa: CASSSRRTGNTEAFF
v_gene: TRBV5-4; j_gene: TRBJ2-5; len: 15; d_gene: NA; abundance: NA; CDR3nt: TGTGCCAGCAGCTTGGAAGTTGCGGGGCAAGAGACCCAGTACTTC; CDR3aa: CASSLEVAGQETQYF
v_gene: TRBV18; j_gene: TRBJ1-1; len: 13; d_gene: NA; abundance: NA; CDR3nt: TGTGCCAGCTCCGCGCAGGGGACCACTGAAGCTTTCTTT; CDR3aa: CASSAQGTTEAFF
v_gene: TRBV2; j_gene: TRBJ1-3; len: 16; d_gene: NA; abundance: NA; CDR3nt: TGTGCCAGCCGTAATACAGGGTACTTCTCTGGAAACACCATATATTTT; CDR3aa: CASRNTGYFSGNTIYF
v_gene: TRBV6-2/TRBV6-3; j_gene: TRBJ1-1; len: 12; d_gene: NA; abundance: NA; CDR3nt: TGTGCCAGCAGTTACCCAGGACTAGAAGCTTTCTTT; CDR3aa: CASSYPGLEAFF
v_gene: TRBV7-9; j_gene: TRBJ1-2; len: 16; d_gene: NA; abundance: few; CDR3nt: TGTGCCAGCAGCCCGGGTGGTCAGGGAACCAACTATGGCTACACCTTC; CDR3aa: CASSPGGQGTNYGYTF
v_gene: TRBV28; j_gene: TRBJ1-2; len: 14; d_gene: TRBD1; abundance: NA; CDR3nt: TGTGCCAGCAGTTCTCAGGACAGGGGCTATGGCTACACCTTC; CDR3aa: CASSSQDRGYGYTF
v_gene: TRBV18; j_gene: TRBJ2-3; len: 15; d_gene: NA; abundance: NA; CDR3nt: TGTGCCAGCTCACCACCACACGGGGGCACAGATACGCAGTATTTT; CDR3aa: CASSPPHGGTDTQYF
v_gene: TRBV19; j_gene: TRBJ2-7; len: 14; d_gene: NA; abundance: NA; CDR3nt: TGTGCCAGTAGTATCGGGGGGCCCTCGGGCGAGCAGTACTTC; CDR3aa: CASSIGGPSGEQYF
v_gene: TRBV11-2; j_gene: TRBJ2-1; len: 12; d_gene: NA; abundance: NA; CDR3nt: TGTGCCAGCAGCTCTCGACAGGCCGAAAAGTTCTTC; CDR3aa: CASSSRQAEKFF
v_gene: TRBV18; j_gene: TRBJ2-2; len: 17; d_gene: NA; abundance: NA; CDR3nt: TGTGCCAGCTCAAGTCCCTCAGGGGCCCCGAACACCGGGGAGCTGTTTTTT; CDR3aa: CASSSPSGAPNTGELFF
v_gene: TRBV3-1/TRBV3-2; j_gene: TRBJ1-2; len: 15; d_gene: NA; abundance: once; CDR3nt: TGTGCCAGCAGCCAAGATCCGGCAGGGGTATATGGCTACACCTTC; CDR3aa: CASSQDPAGVYGYTF
v_gene: TRBV7-8; j_gene: TRBJ1-1; len: 14; d_gene: TRBD1; abundance: NA; CDR3nt: TGTGCCAGCAGCTTTCGGACAGGAGACACTGAAGCTTTCTTT; CDR3aa: CASSFRTGDTEAFF
v_gene: TRBV27; j_gene: TRBJ1-1; len: 16; d_gene: NA; abundance: NA; CDR3nt: TGTGCCAGCAGTCCCACCGCGGAGGACGAGAACACTGAAGCTTTCTTT; CDR3aa: CASSPTAEDENTEAFF
v_gene: TRBV27; j_gene: TRBJ2-2; len: 17; d_gene: NA; abundance: NA; CDR3nt: TGTGCCAGCAGTCCCTCCGTGGCTAGTTCGAACACCGGGGAGCTGTTTTTT; CDR3aa: CASSPSVASSNTGELFF
v_gene: TRBV7-2; j_gene: TRBJ2-7; len: 16; d_gene: NA; abundance: NA; CDR3nt: TGTGCCAGCAGCCCATCCGGACACGCGAGCTCCTACGAGCAGTACTTC; CDR3aa: CASSPSGHASSYEQYF
v_gene: TRBV21-1; j_gene: TRBJ1-6; len: 16; d_gene: NA; abundance: NA; CDR3nt: TGTGCCAGCAGCAAAGGAGAACTGGGGGCTAATTCACCCCTCCACTTT; CDR3aa: CASSKGELGANSPLHF
v_gene: TRBV7-9; j_gene: TRBJ2-1; len: 14; d_gene: TRBD1; abundance: NA; CDR3nt: TGTGCCAGCAGCCCCGGACAGGGATCGTATGAGCAGTTCTTC; CDR3aa: CASSPGQGSYEQFF
v_gene: TRBV6-5; j_gene: TRBJ2-6; len: 15; d_gene: TRBD1; abundance: NA; CDR3nt: TGTGCCAGCAGTTCGACAGGGTCTGGGGCCAACGTCCTGACTTTC; CDR3aa: CASSSTGSGANVLTF
v_gene: TRBV6-5; j_gene: TRBJ1-6; len: 14; d_gene: NA; abundance: few; CDR3nt: TGTGCCAGCAGTTACGAGGTTAATAATTCACCCCTCCACTTT; CDR3aa: CASSYEVNNSPLHF
v_gene: TRBV2; j_gene: TRBJ2-3; len: 15; d_gene: NA; abundance: NA; CDR3nt: TGTGCCAGTCAACCGGGTCCAGCCGGCACAGATACGCAGTATTTT; CDR3aa: CASQPGPAGTDTQYF
v_gene: TRBV3-1/TRBV3-2; j_gene: TRBJ1-1; len: 14; d_gene: NA; abundance: NA; CDR3nt: TGTGCCACTACCACAGGGTACATGAACACTGAAGCTTTCTTT; CDR3aa: CATTTGYMNTEAFF
v_gene: TRBV4-3; j_gene: TRBJ2-3; len: 16; d_gene: TRBD2; abundance: once; CDR3nt: TGCGCCAGCAGCCAAGTGGCTAGCGGGGTTACAGATACGCAGTATTTT; CDR3aa: CASSQVASGVTDTQYF
v_gene: TRBV5-6; j_gene: TRBJ2-5; len: 18; d_gene: TRBD1; abundance: NA; CDR3nt: TGTGCCAGCAGCTTGGTGACAGGGTATACGGAGTACCAAGAGACCCAGTACTTC; CDR3aa: CASSLVTGYTEYQETQYF
v_gene: TRBV5-8; j_gene: TRBJ2-7; len: 15; d_gene: TRBD1; abundance: NA; CDR3nt: TGTGCCAGCTCTGACCGCGGTACAGGGGACTACGAGCAGTACTTC; CDR3aa: CASSDRGTGDYEQYF